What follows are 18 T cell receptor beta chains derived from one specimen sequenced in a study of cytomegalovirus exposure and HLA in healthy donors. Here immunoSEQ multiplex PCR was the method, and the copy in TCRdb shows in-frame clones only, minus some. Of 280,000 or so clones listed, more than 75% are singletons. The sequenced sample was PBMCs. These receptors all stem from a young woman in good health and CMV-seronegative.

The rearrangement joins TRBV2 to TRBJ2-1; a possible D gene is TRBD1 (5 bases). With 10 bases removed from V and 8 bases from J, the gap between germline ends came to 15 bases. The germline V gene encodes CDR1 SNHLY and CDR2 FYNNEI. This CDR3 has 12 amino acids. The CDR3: CAILDSGYEQFF. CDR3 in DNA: TGTGCCATCCTAGACAGTGGTTATGAGCAGTTCTTC.

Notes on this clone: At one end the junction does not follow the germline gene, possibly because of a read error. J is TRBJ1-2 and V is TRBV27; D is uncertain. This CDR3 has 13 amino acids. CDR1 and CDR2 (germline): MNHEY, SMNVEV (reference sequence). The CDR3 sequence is CASGPGVPILRNF. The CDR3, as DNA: TGTGCCAGCGGCCCCGGGGTACCCATTCTTCGGAACTTC.

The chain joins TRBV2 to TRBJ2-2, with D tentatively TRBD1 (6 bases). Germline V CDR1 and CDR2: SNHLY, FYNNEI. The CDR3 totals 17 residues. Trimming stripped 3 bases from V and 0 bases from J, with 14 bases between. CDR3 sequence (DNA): TGTGCCAGCAGTGACTTCAGGGGAAACGCGAACACCGGGGAGCTGTTTTTT. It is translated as CASSDFRGNANTGELFF.

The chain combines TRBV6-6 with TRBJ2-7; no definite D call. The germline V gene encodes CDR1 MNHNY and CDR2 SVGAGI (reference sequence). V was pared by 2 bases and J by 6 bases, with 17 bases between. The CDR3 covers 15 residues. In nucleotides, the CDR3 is TGTGCCAGCAGTTACACCGCATTAACTACGGCCGAGCAGTACTTC. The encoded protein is CASSYTALTTAEQYF.

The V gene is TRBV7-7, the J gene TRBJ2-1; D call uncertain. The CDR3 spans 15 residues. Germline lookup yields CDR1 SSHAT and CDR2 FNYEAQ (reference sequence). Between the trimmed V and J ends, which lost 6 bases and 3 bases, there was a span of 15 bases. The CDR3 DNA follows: TGTGCCAGCAGTCCTACACAACTACACTACAATGAGCAGTTCTTC. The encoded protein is CASSPTQLHYNEQFF.

The CDR3, as DNA: TGTGCCAGCAGTACACAGCCCACTGAAGCTTTCTTT. Translated, it gives CASSTQPTEAFF. The J gene is TRBJ1-1, the V gene TRBV28; D ambiguous. Germline V CDR1 and CDR2: MDHEN, SYDVKM. CDR3 length: 12 amino acids. V was pared by 5 bases and J by 4 bases, with 8 bases between.

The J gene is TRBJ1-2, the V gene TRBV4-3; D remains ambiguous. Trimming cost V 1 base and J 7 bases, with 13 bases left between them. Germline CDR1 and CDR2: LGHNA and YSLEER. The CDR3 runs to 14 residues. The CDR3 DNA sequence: TGCGCCAGCAGCCAAGTCCCGGGTCGTGGTGGCTACACCTTC. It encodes CASSQVPGRGGYTF.

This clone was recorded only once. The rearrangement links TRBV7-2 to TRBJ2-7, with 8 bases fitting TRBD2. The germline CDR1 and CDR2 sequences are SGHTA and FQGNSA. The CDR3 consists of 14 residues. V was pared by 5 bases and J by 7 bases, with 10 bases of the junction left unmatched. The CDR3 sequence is CASSPTIAGGEQYF. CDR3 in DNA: TGTGCCAGCAGCCCAACGATCGCGGGGGGTGAGCAGTACTTC.

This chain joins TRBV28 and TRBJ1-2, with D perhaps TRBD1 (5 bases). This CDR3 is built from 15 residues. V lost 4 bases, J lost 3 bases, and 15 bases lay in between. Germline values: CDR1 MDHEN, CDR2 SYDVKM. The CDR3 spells CASSWPGEGDYGYTF. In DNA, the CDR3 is TGTGCCAGCAGTTGGCCTGGGGAAGGGGACTATGGCTACACCTTC.

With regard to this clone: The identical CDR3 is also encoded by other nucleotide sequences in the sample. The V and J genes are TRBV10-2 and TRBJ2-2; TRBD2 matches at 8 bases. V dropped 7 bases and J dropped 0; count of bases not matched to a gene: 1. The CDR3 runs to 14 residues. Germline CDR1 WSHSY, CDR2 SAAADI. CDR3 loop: CASMGLANTGELFF. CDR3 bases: TGCGCCAGCATGGGACTAGCGAACACCGGGGAGCTGTTTTTT.

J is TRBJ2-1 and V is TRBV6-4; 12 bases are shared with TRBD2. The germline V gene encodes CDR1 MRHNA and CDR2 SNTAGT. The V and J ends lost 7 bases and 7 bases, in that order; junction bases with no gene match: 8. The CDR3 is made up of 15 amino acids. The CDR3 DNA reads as TGTGCCAGCACCAGACTAGCGGGAGAAAATAATGAGCAGTTCTTC. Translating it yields CASTRLAGENNEQFF.

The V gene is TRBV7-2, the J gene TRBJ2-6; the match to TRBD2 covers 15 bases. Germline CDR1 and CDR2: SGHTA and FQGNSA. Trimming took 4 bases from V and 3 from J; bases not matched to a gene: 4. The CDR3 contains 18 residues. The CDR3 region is CASSSWTSGRVGANVLTF. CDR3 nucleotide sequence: TGTGCCAGCAGCTCGTGGACTAGCGGGAGGGTTGGGGCCAACGTCCTGACTTTC. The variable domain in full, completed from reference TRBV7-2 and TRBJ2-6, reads GAGVSQSPSNKVTEKGKDVELRCDPISGHTALYWYRQSLGQGLEFLIYFQGNSAPDKSGLPSDRFSAERTGGSVSTLTIQRTQQEDSAVYLCASSSWTSGRVGANVLTFGAGSRLTVL.

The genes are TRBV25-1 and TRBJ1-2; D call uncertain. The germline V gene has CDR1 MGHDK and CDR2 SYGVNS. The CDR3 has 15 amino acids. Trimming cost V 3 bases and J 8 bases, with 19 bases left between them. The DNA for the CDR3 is TGTGCCAGCAGTGACAAATTACGAGGGATCGGCGGCTACACCTTC. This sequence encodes CASSDKLRGIGGYTF.

CDR3 nucleotide sequence: TGTGCCAGCCGGGTTAACGGCCCCCAGCATTTT. Translated, it gives CASRVNGPQHF. This chain links TRBV28 with TRBJ1-5; D call uncertain. In germline, CDR1 is MDHEN, CDR2 SYDVKM. Trimming took 8 bases from V and 10 from J, leaving 12 bases between them. This CDR3 is built from 11 residues.

Here the CDR3 reads CASSQNSGGTEAFF. For the CDR3, the DNA is TGTGCCAGCAGTCAGAACTCGGGGGGCACTGAAGCTTTCTTT. This chain links TRBV27 with TRBJ1-1, with D perhaps TRBD1 (5 bases). This CDR3 comprises 14 residues. V was clipped by 5 bases and J by 4 bases, with 14 bases between them. CDR1 and CDR2 from the germline V gene are MNHEY and SMNVEV (reference sequence).

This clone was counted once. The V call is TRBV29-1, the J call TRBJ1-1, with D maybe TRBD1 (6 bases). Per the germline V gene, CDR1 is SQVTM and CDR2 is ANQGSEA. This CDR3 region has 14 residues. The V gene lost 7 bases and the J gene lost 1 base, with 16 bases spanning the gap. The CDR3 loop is CSGQQGSGNTEAFF. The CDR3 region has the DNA TGCAGCGGCCAACAGGGTTCGGGGAACACTGAAGCTTTCTTT.

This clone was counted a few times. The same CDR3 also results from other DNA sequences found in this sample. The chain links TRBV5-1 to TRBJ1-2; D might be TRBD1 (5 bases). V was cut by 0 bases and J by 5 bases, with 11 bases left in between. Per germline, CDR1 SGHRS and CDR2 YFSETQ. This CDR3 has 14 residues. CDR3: CASSLAGEGYGYTF. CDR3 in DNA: TGCGCCAGCAGCTTGGCGGGGGAGGGGTATGGCTACACCTTC.

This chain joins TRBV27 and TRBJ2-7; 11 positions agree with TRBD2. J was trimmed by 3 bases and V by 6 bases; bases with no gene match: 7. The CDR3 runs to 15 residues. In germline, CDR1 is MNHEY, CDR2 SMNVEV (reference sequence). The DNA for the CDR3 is TGTGCCAGCAGATTGACTAGCGGGGTCGTCTACGAGCAGTACTTC. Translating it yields CASRLTSGVVYEQYF.